The source of this TCR beta chain is a study of TIL therapy for anti-PD-1-resistant metastatic lung cancer. Broader study findings: Compared with baseline intratumoral T cells, expanded TIL cultures were more clonal and less diverse (around 5.7% vs 31%).

Time point denoted: pre-treatment sample, taken before nivolumab and TIL therapy. The tumor samples were excised metastases, mostly pleural nodules or supraclavicular lymph nodes. Tumors were harvested before any PD-1/PD-L1 blockade. This was the immunoSEQ v3 assay. Each library reached roughly 2 million read pairs, or roughly 4.5-6 million at deep level. TCRdb's copy holds only in-frame clones and misses some; the assay was immunoSEQ multiplex PCR. Of approximately 9,400 clones in the sample, about 55% were seen once. This clone came up a few times. Its target is not known. The sequence was collected from a person between 25 and 79 years old with non-small cell lung cancer. This sample comprised tumor tissue, obtained at baseline.

CDR3 region: CASKYRTFMNTEAFF. Here the CDR3 DNA reads TGTGCCAGCAAATACAGGACCTTTATGAACACTGAAGCTTTCTTT. The rearrangement joins TRBV6-5 to TRBJ1-1; tentatively, D is TRBD1 (5 bases). The V gene lost 7 bases and the J gene lost 0 bases, with 15 bases spanning the gap. The CDR3 contains 15 residues. Germline V gives CDR1 MNHEY, CDR2 SVGAGI.